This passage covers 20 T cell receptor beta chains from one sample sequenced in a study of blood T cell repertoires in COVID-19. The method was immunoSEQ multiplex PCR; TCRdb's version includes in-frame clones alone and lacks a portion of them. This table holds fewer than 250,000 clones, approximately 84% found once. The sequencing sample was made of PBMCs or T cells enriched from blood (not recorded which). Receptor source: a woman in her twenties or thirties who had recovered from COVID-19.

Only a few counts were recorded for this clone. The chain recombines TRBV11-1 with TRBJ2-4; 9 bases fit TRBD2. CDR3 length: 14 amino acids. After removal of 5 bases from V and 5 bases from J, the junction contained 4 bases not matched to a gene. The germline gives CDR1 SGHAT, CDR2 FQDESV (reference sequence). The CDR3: CASSLVAGENIQYF. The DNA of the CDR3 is TGTGCCAGCAGCCTCGTAGCGGGAGAAAACATTCAGTACTTC.

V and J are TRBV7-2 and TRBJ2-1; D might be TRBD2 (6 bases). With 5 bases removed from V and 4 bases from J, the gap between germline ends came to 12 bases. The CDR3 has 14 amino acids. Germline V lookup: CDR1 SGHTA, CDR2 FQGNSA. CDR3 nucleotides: TGTGCCAGCAGCAGACTAGGATTATACAATGAGCAGTTCTTC. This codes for CASSRLGLYNEQFF.

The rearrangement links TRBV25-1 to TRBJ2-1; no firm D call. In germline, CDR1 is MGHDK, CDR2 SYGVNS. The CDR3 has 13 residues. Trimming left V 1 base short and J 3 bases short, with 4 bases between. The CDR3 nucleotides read TGTGCCAGCAGTGAATTAGACTACAATGAGCAGTTCTTC. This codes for CASSELDYNEQFF.

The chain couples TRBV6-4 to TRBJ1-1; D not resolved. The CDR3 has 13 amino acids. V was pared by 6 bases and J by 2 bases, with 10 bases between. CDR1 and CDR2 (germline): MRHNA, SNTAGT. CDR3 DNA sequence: TGTGCCAGCAGGGTTGAGGTCAACACTGAAGCTTTCTTT. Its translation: CASRVEVNTEAFF.

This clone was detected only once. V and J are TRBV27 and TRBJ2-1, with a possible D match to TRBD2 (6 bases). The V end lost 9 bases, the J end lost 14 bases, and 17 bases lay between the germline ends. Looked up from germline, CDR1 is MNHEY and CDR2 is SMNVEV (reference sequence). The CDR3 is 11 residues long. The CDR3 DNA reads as TGTGCCAGTTCAAGAACGGGACTGGAGTTCTTC. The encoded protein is CASSRTGLEFF.

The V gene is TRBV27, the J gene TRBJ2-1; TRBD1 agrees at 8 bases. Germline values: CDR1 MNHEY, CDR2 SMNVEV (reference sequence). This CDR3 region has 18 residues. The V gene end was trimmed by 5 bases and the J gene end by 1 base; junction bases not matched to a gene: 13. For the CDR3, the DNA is TGTGCCAGCAGTCCGCACGGGCAGGGGGCTCGTTCCTACAATGAGCAGTTCTTC. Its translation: CASSPHGQGARSYNEQFF.

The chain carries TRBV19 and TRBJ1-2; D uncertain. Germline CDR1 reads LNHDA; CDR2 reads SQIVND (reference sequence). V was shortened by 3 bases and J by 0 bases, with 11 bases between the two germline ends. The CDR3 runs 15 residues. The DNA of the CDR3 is TGTGCCAGTAGTATTCAAAAAAGAGCTAACTATGGCTACACCTTC. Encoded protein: CASSIQKRANYGYTF.

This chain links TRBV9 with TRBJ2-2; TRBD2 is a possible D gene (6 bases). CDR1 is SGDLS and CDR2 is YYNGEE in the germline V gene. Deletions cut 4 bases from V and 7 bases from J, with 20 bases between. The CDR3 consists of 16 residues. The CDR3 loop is CASSSNPGRGGGELFF. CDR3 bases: TGTGCCAGCAGCAGCAATCCGGGACGGGGAGGCGGGGAGCTGTTTTTT.

Here the CDR3 reads CASSGDRAYEQYF. DNA for the CDR3: TGTGCCAGCAGTGGGGACAGAGCTTACGAGCAGTACTTC. The chain is built from TRBV12-3 or TRBV12-4 and TRBJ2-7; TRBD1 matches 7 bases. V was pared by 5 bases and J by 4 bases, with 5 bases of the junction left unmatched. The length of the CDR3 is 13 residues.

CDR3 sequence: CASNQQGTYGYTF. The CDR3 bases are TGTGCCAGCAACCAACAGGGGACCTATGGCTACACCTTC. This rearrangement joins TRBV12-3 or TRBV12-4 to TRBJ1-2, with 7 bases lining up with TRBD1. J gave up 4 bases and V 7 bases, and 6 bases lay outside the gene matches. The CDR3 extends over 13 amino acids.

CDR3 region: CASTVGRLARSYEQYV. In DNA form, the CDR3 reads TGTGCCAGCACCGTAGGGCGACTAGCGAGGTCCTACGAGCAGTACGTC. This chain joins TRBV9 and TRBJ2-7; 8 positions match TRBD2. CDR1 is SGDLS and CDR2 is YYNGEE in the germline V gene. CDR3 length equals 16 residues.

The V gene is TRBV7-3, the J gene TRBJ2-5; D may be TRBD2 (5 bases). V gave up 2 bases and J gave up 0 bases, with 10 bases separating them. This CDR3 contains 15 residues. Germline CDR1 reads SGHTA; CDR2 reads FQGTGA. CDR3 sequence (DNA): TGTGCCAGCAGCTTAGGTTGGGGAGACCAAGAGACCCAGTACTTC. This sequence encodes CASSLGWGDQETQYF.

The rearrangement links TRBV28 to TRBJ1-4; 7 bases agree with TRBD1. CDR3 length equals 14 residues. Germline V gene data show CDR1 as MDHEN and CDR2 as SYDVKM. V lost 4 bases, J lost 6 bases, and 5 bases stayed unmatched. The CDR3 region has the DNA TGTGCCAGCAGTTCACAGGGGTTAGATGAAAAACTGTTTTTT. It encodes CASSSQGLDEKLFF.

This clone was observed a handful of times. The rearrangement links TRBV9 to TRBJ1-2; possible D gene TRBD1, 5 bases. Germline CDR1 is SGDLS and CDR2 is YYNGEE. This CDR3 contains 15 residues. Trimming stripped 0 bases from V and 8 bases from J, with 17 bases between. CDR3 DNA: TGTGCCAGCAGCGTAGAATGGGGTGGAGGGGAAGGCTACACCTTC. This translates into CASSVEWGGGEGYTF.

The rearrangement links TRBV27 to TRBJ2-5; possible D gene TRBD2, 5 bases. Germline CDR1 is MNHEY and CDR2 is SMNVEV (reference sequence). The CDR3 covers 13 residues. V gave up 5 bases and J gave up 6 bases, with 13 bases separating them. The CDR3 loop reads CASSPGLGKTQYF. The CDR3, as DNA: TGTGCCAGCAGTCCCGGGCTCGGGAAGACCCAGTACTTC.

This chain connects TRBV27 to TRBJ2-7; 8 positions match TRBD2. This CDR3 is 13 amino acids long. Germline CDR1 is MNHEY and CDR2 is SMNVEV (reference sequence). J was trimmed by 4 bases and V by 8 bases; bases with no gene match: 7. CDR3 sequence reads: CASRREGRYEQYF. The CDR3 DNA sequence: TGTGCCAGCCGACGGGAGGGCCGATACGAGCAGTACTTC.

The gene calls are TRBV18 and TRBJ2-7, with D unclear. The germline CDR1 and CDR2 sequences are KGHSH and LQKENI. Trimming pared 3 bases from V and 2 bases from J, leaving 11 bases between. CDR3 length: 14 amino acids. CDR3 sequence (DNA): TGTGCCAGCTCACCTTCCAGTGTCCCCTACGAGCAGTACTTC. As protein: CASSPSSVPYEQYF.

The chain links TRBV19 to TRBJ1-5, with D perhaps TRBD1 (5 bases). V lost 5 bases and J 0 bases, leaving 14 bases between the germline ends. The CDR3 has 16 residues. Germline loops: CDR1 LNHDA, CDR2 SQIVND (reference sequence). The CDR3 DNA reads TGTGCCAGTAGTGATCCGATCAGGGATAGCAATCAGCCCCAGCATTTT. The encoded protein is CASSDPIRDSNQPQHF.

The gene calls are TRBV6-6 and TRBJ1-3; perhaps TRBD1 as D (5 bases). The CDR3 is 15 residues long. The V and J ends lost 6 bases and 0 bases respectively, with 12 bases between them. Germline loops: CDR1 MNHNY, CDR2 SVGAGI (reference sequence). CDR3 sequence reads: CASSLDSISGNTIYF. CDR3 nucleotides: TGTGCCAGCAGCCTCGACAGTATCTCTGGAAACACCATATATTTT.

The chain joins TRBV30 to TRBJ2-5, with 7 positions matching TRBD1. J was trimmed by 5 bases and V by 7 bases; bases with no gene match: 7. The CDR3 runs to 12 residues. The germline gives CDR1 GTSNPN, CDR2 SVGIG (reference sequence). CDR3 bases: TGTGCCTTCAGTAGGGGGCTTGAGACCCAGTACTTC. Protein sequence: CAFSRGLETQYF.